This TCR beta chain comes out of a study of blood T cell repertoires in COVID-19. Libraries were prepared by immunoSEQ multiplex PCR; TCRdb keeps only in-frame clonotypes and omits some of them. The sample contains 98,000 or so clones, about four fifths of which appear only once. Trimming left V 3 bases short and J 7 bases short, with 15 bases between. From germline, CDR1 is SEHNR and CDR2 FQNEAQ (reference sequence). The CDR3 runs 15 residues. The chain carries TRBV7-9 and TRBJ1-4; no definite D call. The sample taken for sequencing was peripheral blood. This sequence was found in a man aged 55 to 70 with acute or convalescent COVID-19. As DNA, the CDR3 is TGTGCCAGCAGCTTGAGTAGCCGAGAGAGTGAAAAACTGTTTTTT. Translated: CASSLSSRESEKLFF.